This paragraph covers one T cell receptor beta chain sequence. This receptor's antigen is unknown. The record has no base qualities; no much larger clone is one base away. These data come from a study of cytomegalovirus exposure and HLA in healthy donors (dated by TCRdb to 2016 to 2017). About the full investigation: An earlier analysis of roughly 630 of the donors reported 276 Gb of sequence data and some 120 million unique TCR beta sequences from 150 million to 200 million T cells. On average, roughly 250,000 unique TCR beta nucleotide sequences were sequenced per donor among some 430 genotyped donors of the cohort, with 15% to 20% of those sequences being non-productive. The number of donors typed differed by locus, with 629-630 for A, B, C, DRB1 and DQB1, more than 500 for DQA1, about 610 for DPA1, and 400 to 490 for DPB1. Genome-wide SNP genotypes for about three fifths of the roughly 670 donors were used in a later genetic analysis, which treated that subset as a discovery cohort. Class I and class II HLA loci were covered by the typing at four-digit resolution. An early release that covered fewer than 800 HLA-typed donors contained about 300 gigabases of sequencing data and approximately 85 million unique TCR sequences. Every repertoire in the discovery cohort had been generated on one and the same sequencing platform. A later analysis re-examined previously published TCR beta repertoires from roughly 720 donors and added high-resolution HLA genotyping to investigate patterns of TCR occurrence. Alongside the repertoire data, information on donor age, sex, ethnicity and CMV serostatus was compiled. High-throughput TCR immunosequencing, statistical association of individual TCRs with disease status, and machine learning were combined to predict cytomegalovirus infection status. Of the roughly 400 genotyped donors, 70% to 90% were placed in the genetic ancestry cluster associated with self-reported Caucasian donors. A separate validation cohort of over a hundred different subjects was used in addition to the roughly 700-subject first cohort. The later analysis used no new phenotypic data to find candidate immune exposures, relying instead on TCR beta sequences and their occurrence across donors. Roughly 5 DR-DQ haplotypes were handled as single units for association and clustering, since linkage in the cohort was strong. An earlier analysis of around 580 of the donors used high-throughput TCR beta sequencing to judge whether each TCR beta V gene segment behaved as functional or pseudogenic. The aim of the study was to test whether cataloging public T cell receptors could identify signatures of past pathogen exposure. The T cell repertoires of several hundred subjects were profiled by immunosequencing and related to cytomegalovirus serostatus.

The cohort consisted of some 670 healthy bone marrow donors. At the time of sampling, every cohort member was nominally healthy, though immune exposures that went unrecorded were likely present. The donor was CMV seronegative and belonged to the group of more than 300 seronegative cohort members. A peripheral blood sample was provided by each donor, and peripheral blood mononuclear cells were used for TCR beta sequencing. The Qiagen DNeasy Blood Extraction Kit was used to extract genomic DNA from the blood cell samples. To prepare the library, the immunoSEQ multiplex PCR assay was applied. For the multiplex PCR, a mixture combining 60 forward primers for TCR Vbeta segments and 13 reverse primers for TCR Jbeta segments was used. The CDR3 region of rearranged TCR beta genes was amplified from genomic DNA with a multiplex PCR assay. Amplified TCR beta libraries were sequenced as 87-base-pair reads on the Illumina HiSeq System. The authors processed their data as follows. In a later analysis, about 80 million unique TCR beta chains were counted across the 500 to 850 repertoires, and roughly 11 million of these chains were shared by at least two donors. Raw reads were error-corrected and collapsed into unique sequences by a nearest-neighbor algorithm in which closely related sequences were merged to remove PCR and sequencing errors. CDR3 sequences were aligned to IMGT reference sequences to assign V, D and J gene segments. Each retained sequence needed at least a six-nucleotide match to both a V gene segment and a J gene segment. A rearrangement counted as productive if the CDR3 had no stop codons and remained in frame with V and J, and every other rearrangement counted as non-productive. Following IMGT convention, CDR3 was defined as the stretch from the second conserved V-encoded cysteine up to the conserved J-encoded phenylalanine. In an earlier analysis of approximately 500 of the donors, sequences lacking an unambiguous match to a single V gene segment were excluded. An earlier analysis of a few hundred of the donors classified V segments as functional when productive rearrangements were above 56.7% and as segregating when the standard deviation between donors was above 5%. A statistical classification framework was developed to diagnose cytomegalovirus status using the catalog of TCR beta chain sequences. A later analysis assigned V and J genes by comparing TCR nucleotide sequences with IMGT/GENE-DB human TR gene sequences. A later analysis assigned CDR3 sequences and most-parsimonious VDJ recombination scenarios with the TCRdist pipeline. In a later analysis, each TCR beta chain was defined by its CDR3 amino acid sequence together with its V-gene family, and reads lacking a unique V-gene family were excluded. As a way to deal with suspected cross-contamination and a sequencing artifact, a later analysis dropped nearly 600 nucleotide sequences that were highly shared and had low generation probability. In a later analysis, a clonal expansion index was calculated for each public chain from normalized within-repertoire ranks of inferred template counts. In a later analysis, generation probabilities were computed using a VDJ recombination model fitted to out-of-frame rearrangements, and the results were checked against IGoR. In a later analysis, TCR-TCR, TCR-HLA and TCR-CMV co-occurrence was scored with hypergeometric tests, and a repertoire-size bias correction was applied to TCR pairs. To estimate false discovery rates, a later analysis permuted the HLA or CMV assignments 20 times. In a later analysis, co-occurring TCRs were grouped using DBSCAN, and TCRdist sequence similarity was added for clustering within HLA-allele-positive subsets. For co-occurrence clustering, repertoires with fewer than 30,000 or more than 120,000 public chains were excluded, along with a handful of repertoires with anomalous nucleotide sharing. In TCRdb, the immuneACCESS table is reduced to in-frame sequences with V and J assigned. These tables do not hold every clone; where another copy was compared, an unresolved V gene accounts for under half, and the others remain unexplained. V, J and clone size were drawn from that table, and D and trimming were deduced from the DNA. In all, the sample holds roughly 160,000 clones, and around 79% of those were seen once. The ten largest clones represent 2.1% of the sample.

General study outcomes and caveats: When HLA alleles, especially DR and DQ, strongly co-occurred, TCR associations were difficult to assign to individual alleles. Only TCR beta chains were sequenced in this cohort, and the absence of alpha or paired-chain data limited detectable features. Correlated functional status among segregating V segments might be attributable to linkage disequilibrium, but an unknown experimental factor could not be ruled out. CMV serostatus was the only immune exposure information available for the cohort. According to the authors, the approach could potentially be generalized to other disease states and immunological phenotypes. The presence/absence analyses assumed that sequencing depth was roughly uniform across donors, and that assumption may not be true. An association between a missense DCLRE1C variant and V-gene and J-gene trimming of TCR beta chains was found in a later genetic analysis and replicated in an independent cohort. A later analysis found that most CMV-associated TCR beta chains appeared HLA-restricted, with HLA associations seemingly driven largely by CMV exposure. Most TCR sequences were observed very rarely across donors, whereas some public TCRs were present in many individuals. In a later analysis, the rate of TCR association differed among HLA loci, with DRB1 alleles having the most associated TCRs and HLA-C alleles having the fewest. The study gave a list of 150 to 200 TCR beta chains associated with cytomegalovirus. Compared with the roughly 670-donor mean, donors in an Asian-associated ancestry cluster had fewer N-insertions in productive TCRs, according to a later genetic analysis. The earlier analysis of a few hundred of the donors excluded around 17 rarely observed V segments, including chromosome 9 orphons, because counts were too low. A further reported finding was that TCR beta sequences accurately predicted the HLA-A and HLA-B alleles for most subjects in the first cohort. A cluster of highly shared sequence variants was judged likely to represent a technical artifact of the sequencing pipeline. The classifier was reported to diagnose cytomegalovirus status with high specificity and sensitivity in both the original cohort and the validation cohort. HLA typing was unavailable for some donors at each locus, so association tests used only the typed subset. An earlier analysis of around 540 of the donors showed that most TCR beta V segments appeared in productive rearrangements either about 90% or about 30% of the time, which broadly matched IMGT annotations. In a later analysis, HLA-associated TCR beta chains showed more clonal expansion and lower generation probabilities than non-associated chains that were equally common. A few of the identified cytomegalovirus-associated TCR beta chains were confirmed in vitro to be specific for cytomegalovirus antigens. In a later analysis, some 18,000 TCR beta sequences were associated with specific HLA alleles at a false discovery rate of 0.05. In a later analysis, several top co-occurrence clusters were reported to appear linked to parvovirus B19, influenza, CMV and Epstein-Barr virus.

Sequencing was done on a sample of PBMCs. The receptor comes from a man in his forties in good health and CMV-seronegative.

The DNA sequence is as follows: TGTGCCAGCAGCTTACCAGGGTTTGAGCAGTACTTC. It encodes CASSLPGFEQYF. The V gene is TRBV4-2 and the J gene is TRBJ2-7; TRBD1 is a weak D gene call, 5 bases matching. CDR1 LGHNA and CDR2 YNFKEQ were looked up in the germline V gene. V is pared back by 5 bases and J by 7 bases, with 12 bases lying between the germline termini. The CDR3 sequence holds 12 residues, the cysteine and phenylalanine included. Solely the CDR3 DNA is kept, with 36 bases framed from the first base.